This T cell receptor beta chain was profiled in a study of T cell changes during pregnancy in multiple sclerosis. This CDR3 has 17 amino acids. V dropped 2 bases and J dropped 0; count of bases not matched to a gene: 6. Germline values: CDR1 SGHTA, CDR2 FQGNSA. Clones were read by immunoSEQ multiplex PCR, and TCRdb kept only the in-frame ones, dropping some. The sample yields about 120,000 clones, around 93% seen once. The rearrangement links TRBV7-2 to TRBJ2-1; 8 nucleotides align to TRBD1. The specimen comprised peripheral blood, sampled before pregnancy. The receptor was derived from a female donor with multiple sclerosis, enrolled in a pregnancy study. The DNA of the CDR3 is TGTGCCAGCAGCTTACGGACAGGGTTGGTCTCCTACAATGAGCAGTTCTTC. It translates to CASSLRTGLVSYNEQFF.